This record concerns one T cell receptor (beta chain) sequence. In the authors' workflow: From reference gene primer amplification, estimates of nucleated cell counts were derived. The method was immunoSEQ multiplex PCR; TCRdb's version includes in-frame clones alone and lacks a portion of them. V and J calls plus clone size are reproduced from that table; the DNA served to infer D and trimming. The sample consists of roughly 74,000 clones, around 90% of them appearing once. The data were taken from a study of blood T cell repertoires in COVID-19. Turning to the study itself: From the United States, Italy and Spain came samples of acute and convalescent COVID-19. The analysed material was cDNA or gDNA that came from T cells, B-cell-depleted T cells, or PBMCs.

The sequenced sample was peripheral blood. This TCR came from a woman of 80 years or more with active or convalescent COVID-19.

CDR3 sequence: CASSELENSGNTIYF. In nucleotides, the CDR3 is TGTGCCAGCAGTGAGTTGGAGAACTCTGGAAACACCATATATTTT. The chain recombines TRBV25-1 with TRBJ1-3, with unresolved D. Germline CDR1 reads MGHDK; CDR2 reads SYGVNS. The CDR3 is made up of 15 amino acids. Trimming shortened V by 3 bases and J by 0 bases, and 9 bases separated the two germline ends. The full variable domain, with the rest looked up from reference TRBV25-1 and TRBJ1-3, is EADIYQTPRYLVIGTGKKITLECSQTMGHDKMYWYQQDPGMELHLIHYSYGVNSTEKGDLSSESTVSRIRTEHFPLTLESARPSHTSQYLCASSELENSGNTIYFGEGSWLTVV.